Sequencing of this TCR beta chain was carried out in a study of blood T cells in healthy people across ages. Then a second PCR, running about 6 to 12 cycles, was carried out with a sample-barcoded 5' primer and a J-beta primer mix. TCRdb reprocessed the 5' RACE reads with MiXCR, giving one entry per CDR3 protein. The sample carries 1.2 million to 1.5 million distinct CDR3 sequences, roughly 40% recorded once. Healthy Russian Caucasian donors spanned ages roughly 6 to 90 years. This CDR3 is 15 amino acids long. Germline V gene lookup returns CDR1 MNHEY and CDR2 SVGAGI. J gave up 3 bases and V 6 bases, and 5 bases lay outside the gene matches.

The chain employs TRBV6-5 and TRBJ2-6, with TRBD1 identical over 7 bases. The specimen sequenced was blood. This receptor was identified in a young woman in good health. CDR3 in amino acids: CASRPTGVGANVLTF. The CDR3 region has the DNA TGTGCCAGCAGACCCACAGGGGTTGGGGCCAACGTCCTGACTTTC.